The TCR beta chain under discussion was sequenced for a study of tumor-infiltrating lymphocytes in primary liver carcinoma. For this clonotype: At one of its ends the junction is not consistent with the germline gene, which may arise from a read error.

The authors took blood RNA from unsorted whole blood and also extracted germline DNA. A constant-region primer primed TCR beta cDNA synthesis from about 550 ng of total RNA. TCR beta libraries came from three nested multiplex PCR rounds using slightly modified ARM-PCR. Via MiXCR, TCRdb re-called the multiplex PCR reads, giving one row per CDR3 protein. The table has hundreds of thousands of distinct CDR3 sequences, about 62% seen once. The source material was peripheral blood. This clonotype was sampled from a man between 35 and 55 years old with primary liver carcinoma and hepatitis B virus infection.

CDR3 amino acids: CASSYEVEEAYEQYF. CDR3 bases: TGTGCCAGCAGTTACGAAGTAGAGGAGGCCTACGAGCAATACTTC. This chain connects TRBV6-6 to TRBJ2-7; D possibly corresponds to TRBD2 (5 bases). The V gene's germline CDR1 is MNHNY and CDR2 SVGAGI (reference sequence). This CDR3 has 15 residues.